The 32 T cell receptor beta chains listed next were all sequenced from one sample in a study of neurological immune-mediated disorders. The time point is: longitudinal time-point 3. A single record per CDR3 protein comes from TCRdb applying MiXCR to the 5' RACE reads. Of approximately 47,000 distinct CDR3 sequences listed, roughly 13% are singletons. Sequencing was performed on PBMCs. These receptors came from a male donor with HTLV-1-associated myelopathy (HAM/TSP).

This clonotype has a count of ten or more. This chain links TRBV27 with TRBJ1-6; 7 nucleotides align to TRBD1. This CDR3 contains 16 residues. The germline V gene has CDR1 MNHEY and CDR2 SMNVEV (reference sequence). Losses at the gene ends were 6 bases for V and 7 bases for J; bases not matched to a gene: 12. The CDR3 sequence is CASSFLKPGQNSPLHF. The CDR3 DNA sequence: TGTGCCAGCAGCTTTCTAAAGCCGGGACAGAATTCACCCCTCCACTTT.

This clonotype was picked up many times. V is TRBV12-3 or TRBV12-4 and J is TRBJ2-2; TRBD1 matches at 7 bases. The V gene end was trimmed by 4 bases and the J gene end by 1 base; junction bases not matched to a gene: 3. The CDR3 sequence is 15 residues long. This CDR3 reads CASSCQGENTGELFF. The CDR3 nucleotides read TGTGCCAGCAGTTGTCAGGGGGAGAACACCGGGGAGCTGTTTTTT.

This clonotype was observed many times. This sequence joins TRBV20-1 and TRBJ1-4; weak D call: TRBD1 (5 bases). There are 14 residues in the CDR3. The germline V gene has CDR1 DFQATT and CDR2 SNEGSKA (reference sequence). The V end lost 1 base, the J end lost 0 bases, and 6 bases lay between the germline ends. In nucleotides, the CDR3 is TGCAGTGCTAGAGGGGGCGCAACTAATGAAAAACTGTTTTTT. The encoded protein is CSARGGATNEKLFF.

This clonotype was seen repeatedly, ten times or more. This sequence joins TRBV4-3 and TRBJ2-3; no clear D gene. The CDR3 loop spans 15 amino acids. Per the germline V gene, CDR1 is LGHNA and CDR2 is YSLEER. Between the trimmed V and J ends, which lost 1 base and 3 bases, there was a span of 11 bases. CDR3 bases: TGCGCCAGCAGCCAAGGGCCCCGTCTTACAGATACGCAGTATTTT. Protein product: CASSQGPRLTDTQYF.

The chain recombines TRBV3-1 with TRBJ1-5; D might be TRBD1 (5 bases). Germline loops: CDR1 LGHDT, CDR2 YNNKEL (reference sequence). This CDR3 is 14 amino acids long. Trimming removed 3 bases from V and 4 bases from J, with 10 bases in between. The CDR3 nucleotides read TGTGCCAGCAGCCAGGGACGCACGAATCAGCCCCAGCATTTT. Its protein is CASSQGRTNQPQHF.

This CDR3 is CASSLTRRTSSNEQFF. The CDR3 DNA reads as TGTGCCAGCAGTTTAACAAGGAGGACGAGTTCGAATGAGCAGTTCTTC. This chain uses TRBV12-3 or TRBV12-4 with TRBJ2-1; maybe TRBD2 (5 bases). Deletions cut 2 bases from V and 7 bases from J, with 18 bases between. CDR3 length: 16 residues.

This clonotype was counted ten times or more. This CDR3 reads CSAAGTGNQPQHF. The CDR3 DNA is TGCAGTGCTGCCGGGACAGGGAATCAGCCCCAGCATTTT. J is TRBJ1-5 and V is TRBV20-1; TRBD1 agrees at 9 bases. Trimming at V came to 5 bases and at J to 4 bases, leaving 3 bases not matched to a gene. The germline V gene encodes CDR1 DFQATT and CDR2 SNEGSKA (reference sequence). The length of the CDR3 is 13 residues.

Details on this clonotype: The junction does not match germline at one end; this may be a read error. The V gene is TRBV6-2 or TRBV6-3, the J gene TRBJ2-6, with D uncertain. Germline V gives CDR1 MNHEY, CDR2 SVGEGT. The CDR3 consists of 13 residues. The CDR3 sequence: CASSMSVANVLTF. The CDR3 DNA reads as TGTGCCAGCAGTATGTCTGTGGCCAACGTCCTGACTTTC.

This clonotype was recorded many times. The V call is TRBV3-1, the J call TRBJ1-1; D remains unclear. Per germline, CDR1 LGHDT and CDR2 YNNKEL (reference sequence). The germline V and J ends were trimmed by 4 bases and 3 bases, with 9 bases remaining between them. The CDR3 runs to 13 residues. The CDR3: CASSPQEDTEAFF. The CDR3 DNA reads TGTGCCAGCAGCCCCCAGGAGGACACTGAAGCTTTCTTT.

Judged by abundance, this clonotype is medium-sized. This chain uses TRBV15 with TRBJ2-7; 8 positions agree with TRBD1. Germline V lookup: CDR1 LNHNV, CDR2 YYDKDF (reference sequence). V dropped 6 bases and J dropped 6; count of bases not matched to a gene: 7. The CDR3 has 13 residues. This chain's CDR3 is CATSRQGSSEQYF. The CDR3 DNA reads TGTGCCACCAGTCGACAGGGGTCCAGCGAGCAGTACTTC.

The table lists this clonotype with many counts. The chain employs TRBV28 and TRBJ1-1; D may be TRBD1 (5 bases). Trimming took 8 bases from V and 6 from J, leaving 19 bases between them. This CDR3 is 14 amino acids long. CDR1 is MDHEN, CDR2 SYDVKM, per germline. CDR3 DNA: TGTGCCAGCGGCACCTTGGGGGACTTTGCTGAAGCTTTCTTT. Translating gives CASGTLGDFAEAFF.

This clonotype was counted many times. This chain links TRBV5-1 with TRBJ1-1; D is ambiguous. V dropped 0 bases and J dropped 4 bases, with 10 bases sitting between them. The CDR3 totals 14 residues. CDR1 and CDR2 from the germline V gene are SGHRS and YFSETQ. In DNA, the CDR3 is TGCGCCAGCAGCTTGGGTTGGGGTACCACTGAAGCTTTCTTT. Translation gives CASSLGWGTTEAFF.

This clonotype appeared many times. CDR3 nucleotide sequence: TGTGCCAGCAGCCTTACTAGTCGAGAGCAGTACTTC. Translated, it gives CASSLTSREQYF. V gene TRBV12-3 or TRBV12-4 combines with J gene TRBJ2-7, with a weak D call TRBD2 (5 bases). CDR3 size: 12 residues. V gave up 6 bases and J gave up 7 bases, with 13 bases separating them.

This clonotype appeared many times. This rearrangement joins TRBV28 to TRBJ2-6, with D perhaps TRBD2 (6 bases). Germline CDR1 is MDHEN and CDR2 is SYDVKM. The CDR3 has 15 residues. The V end was cut by 4 bases, the J end by 2 bases, with 9 bases between. The CDR3 spells CASSSGDPGANVLTF. The CDR3 coding sequence is TGTGCCAGCAGTTCGGGGGACCCTGGGGCCAACGTCCTGACTTTC.

V is TRBV6-6 and J is TRBJ2-2, with 8 positions matching TRBD1. The CDR3 loop spans 15 amino acids. V shed 5 bases, J shed 5 bases, and the junction held 7 bases outside the gene matches. The germline CDR1 and CDR2 sequences are MNHNY and SVGAGI (reference sequence). CDR3 protein: CASSPGQVGTGELFF. The CDR3 DNA is TGTGCCAGCAGTCCGGGACAGGTTGGAACCGGGGAGCTGTTTTTT.

At least ten counts were recorded for this clonotype. This chain uses TRBV15 with TRBJ1-5; D not certain. This CDR3 has 16 residues. V was pared by 1 base and J by 0 bases, with 10 bases between. CDR1 is LNHNV and CDR2 is YYDKDF in the germline V gene (reference sequence). CDR3 loop: CATSRGSFDSNQPQHF. The CDR3, as DNA: TGTGCCACCAGCAGAGGATCATTTGATAGCAATCAGCCCCAGCATTTT. The whole variable domain, remainder taken from reference TRBV15 and TRBJ1-5, is DAMVIQNPRYQVTQFGKPVTLSCSQTLNHNVMYWYQQKSSQAPKLLFHYYDKDFNNEADTPDNFQSRRPNTSFCFLDIRSPGLGDTAMYLCATSRGSFDSNQPQHFGDGTRLSIL.

This clonotype was observed a few times. The chain has TRBV7-2 and TRBJ2-3, with a weak D call TRBD1 (5 bases). This CDR3 is 14 amino acids long. V was trimmed by 2 bases and J by 8 bases, leaving 14 bases between them. Germline V gene lookup returns CDR1 SGHTA and CDR2 FQGNSA. The CDR3 region is CASSLYQGFSTQYF. The DNA for the CDR3 is TGTGCCAGCAGCTTATACCAGGGTTTCAGTACGCAGTATTTT.

This clonotype was seen only once. This chain links TRBV19 with TRBJ2-5; TRBD1 matches 7 bases. CDR3 length equals 14 residues. Germline CDR1 is LNHDA and CDR2 is SQIVND (reference sequence). The junction had 6 bases not matched to a gene; V was cut back by 5 bases and J by 3 bases. DNA of the CDR3: TGTGCCAGTAGTTTCCTCGGGACAGAAGAGACCCAGTACTTC. Translated, it gives CASSFLGTEETQYF.

This clonotype was counted at least ten times. The DNA of the CDR3 is TGTGCCAGCAGTTTGGGGACAGGGACGGAGCAGCCCCAGCATTTT. This gives the protein CASSLGTGTEQPQHF. The rearrangement uses TRBV12-3 or TRBV12-4 and TRBJ1-5; TRBD1 agrees at 9 bases. The CDR3 has 15 residues. The trim removed 3 bases at V and 7 bases at J, leaving 7 bases unmatched.

This clonotype appeared many times. The rearrangement uses TRBV27 and TRBJ1-3; D is possibly TRBD1 (5 bases). Trimming pared 5 bases from V and 4 bases from J, leaving 12 bases between. The CDR3 has 14 amino acids. Germline CDR1 reads MNHEY; CDR2 reads SMNVEV (reference sequence). The CDR3 region has the DNA TGTGCCAGCAGTCCCGACAGTGGGGGAAACACCATATATTTT. Translation: CASSPDSGGNTIYF.

This clonotype was seen ten or more times. The chain uses TRBV5-1 and TRBJ1-1; possible D gene TRBD1, 5 bases. The CDR3 loop spans 14 amino acids. The V end was cut by 2 bases, the J end by 4 bases, with 12 bases between. Germline CDR1 and CDR2: SGHRS and YFSETQ. In DNA form, the CDR3 reads TGCGCCAGCAGCTTAGGGGCGTCGGGCACTGAAGCTTTCTTT. Its translation is CASSLGASGTEAFF.

This clonotype was picked up many times. The rearrangement links TRBV12-3 or TRBV12-4 to TRBJ2-1; D might be TRBD1 or TRBD2, each matching 6 bases. Between the trimmed V and J ends, which lost 7 bases and 0 bases, there was a span of 13 bases. This CDR3 region has 15 residues. CDR3 DNA: TGTGCCAGCACCGGGGGCCAAAGCTCCTACAATGAGCAGTTCTTC. Its translation: CASTGGQSSYNEQFF.

This clonotype is labeled as medium-sized (0.01 to 0.1%). The J gene is TRBJ2-7, the V gene TRBV24-1; D possibly corresponds to TRBD1 (6 bases). Germline assignment: CDR1 KGHDR and CDR2 SFDVKD. V was shortened by 8 bases and J by 6 bases, with 10 bases between the two germline ends. This CDR3 has 11 residues. The CDR3 sequence is CATIKGGEQYF. The DNA of the CDR3 is TGTGCCACCATCAAAGGGGGCGAGCAGTACTTC.

In its sample, this clonotype was seen many times. The rearrangement joins TRBV27 to TRBJ1-2; the match to TRBD1 covers 9 bases. Trimming removed 5 bases from V and 3 bases from J; junction bases left unmatched: 7. From germline, CDR1 is MNHEY and CDR2 SMNVEV (reference sequence). The CDR3 extends over 15 amino acids. CDR3 bases: TGTGCCAGCAGTGTACAGGGACAGGGTTACTATGGCTACACCTTC. This encodes CASSVQGQGYYGYTF.

The sample holds many counts of this clonotype. The V gene is TRBV10-1, the J gene TRBJ2-7; D is ambiguous. This CDR3 contains 13 residues. Germline CDR1 WNHNN, CDR2 SYGVQD (reference sequence). V lost 2 bases and J 3 bases, leaving 8 bases between the germline ends. CDR3 nucleotide sequence: TGCGCCAGCAGTGAGCCTCCCGGCTACGAGCAGTACTTC. Residues: CASSEPPGYEQYF.

Ten or more counts support this clonotype. The CDR3 DNA reads as TGTGCCACCAGCAGAGATGCCCTCGACAGGGTGGGTGGCTACACCTTC. Its translation: CATSRDALDRVGGYTF. V usage is TRBV15 and J usage is TRBJ1-2; 7 bases line up with TRBD1. Germline assignment: CDR1 LNHNV and CDR2 YYDKDF (reference sequence). V lost 0 bases and J lost 7; bases outside the gene matches: 11. The CDR3 is 16 amino acids.

This sequence joins TRBV6-1 and TRBJ1-5; tentative D call: TRBD1 (5 bases). The germline V gene has CDR1 MNHNS and CDR2 SASEGT. This CDR3 is built from 15 residues. Trimming removed 1 base at V and 6 bases at J, with 13 bases between. The CDR3 DNA is TGTGCCAGCAGTGAAGGGCTGGGGGGAACTCAGCCCCAGCATTTT. Protein product: CASSEGLGGTQPQHF.

Points on this clonotype: The junction and the germline gene differ at one end; a read error may be behind it. This chain uses TRBV3-1 with TRBJ2-3; possible D gene TRBD2, 5 bases. Germline lookup yields CDR1 LGHDT and CDR2 YNNKEL (reference sequence). CDR3 size: 14 residues. The CDR3 nucleotides read TGTGACAGCAGCCCTCGGACTGGCACAGATACGCAGTATTTT. It codes for CDSSPRTGTDTQYF.

This clonotype was counted a single time. The CDR3 does not end in the conserved phenylalanine or tryptophan, so this is likely a read error. V and J are TRBV12-3 or TRBV12-4 and TRBJ2-3, with 7 nucleotides matching TRBD2. V shed 3 bases, J shed 4 bases, and the junction held 1 base outside the gene matches. CDR3 size: 13 residues. DNA for the CDR3: TGTGCCAGCAGTTTCCTAGCGGCAGATACGCAGTATATT. Translation: CASSFLAADTQYI.

This clonotype was seen ten or more times. This chain joins TRBV4-3 and TRBJ1-2, with no clear D. V was clipped by 1 base and J by 3 bases, with 9 bases between them. The CDR3 is 14 residues long. CDR1 is LGHNA and CDR2 is YSLEER in the germline V gene. CDR3 coding DNA: TGCGCCAGCAGCCAAGGGTTGGGCGACTATGGCTACACCTTC. As protein: CASSQGLGDYGYTF.

This clonotype occurred many times. The chain is built from TRBV5-1 and TRBJ2-1, with TRBD2 identical over 12 bases. Losses at the gene ends were 7 bases for V and 11 bases for J; bases not matched to a gene: 7. The CDR3 extends over 13 amino acids. Germline V gene lookup returns CDR1 SGHRS and CDR2 YFSETQ. The CDR3, as DNA: TGCGCCAGCTCTAGCGGGGGGGCCATTCAGCAGTTCTTC. Translation: CASSSGGAIQQFF.

This clonotype was found many times. The rearrangement uses TRBV28 and TRBJ2-7; D is undetermined. Trimming removed 6 bases from V and 2 bases from J, with 5 bases in between. Germline V gene sequence: CDR1 MDHEN, CDR2 SYDVKM. CDR3 length equals 11 residues. The CDR3 DNA reads as TGTGCCAGCAGCTTAACCTACGAGCAGTACTTC. Residues: CASSLTYEQYF.